This T cell receptor beta chain was observed in a study of T cell changes during pregnancy in multiple sclerosis. The germline V gene encodes CDR1 SGDLS and CDR2 YYNGEE. CDR3 size: 15 residues. Trimming stripped 2 bases from V and 0 bases from J, with 8 bases between. Profiled with immunoSEQ multiplex PCR; TCRdb holds only in-frame clones, not every one. The sample includes 40,000 to 60,000 clones, more than 85% seen only once; the top ten take roughly 2.7%. The chain has TRBV9 and TRBJ2-2, with D possibly being TRBD2 (5 bases). The TCR originated in a female donor with multiple sclerosis, enrolled in a pregnancy study. This sample comprised CD8+ T cells from peripheral blood mononuclear cells, obtained in the second trimester of pregnancy. CDR3: CASSVTGANTGELFF. In DNA, the CDR3 is TGTGCCAGCAGCGTGACCGGGGCGAACACCGGGGAGCTGTTTTTT.